The 2 T cell receptor beta chains below were found in one sample sequenced in a study of blood T cell repertoires in COVID-19. Here immunoSEQ multiplex PCR was the method, and the copy in TCRdb shows in-frame clones only, minus some. The sample has about 210,000 clones; around 80% are singletons. The sample consisted of PBMCs or T cells enriched from blood (not recorded which). The receptors here all came from a man in his thirties or forties with acute COVID-19.

The chain has TRBV27 and TRBJ2-1, with D uncertain. The ends were cut back, 0 bases at V and 6 bases at J, with 9 bases in the middle. CDR3 size: 14 residues. CDR1 is MNHEY, CDR2 SMNVEV, per germline (reference sequence). The chain's CDR3 is CASSLSIVSNEQFF. The CDR3 DNA reads as TGTGCCAGCAGTTTATCGATAGTTTCCAATGAGCAGTTCTTC.

The V and J genes are TRBV7-9 and TRBJ1-1; possibly TRBD1 for D (5 bases). There are 12 residues in the CDR3. CDR1 is SEHNR, CDR2 FQNEAQ, per germline (reference sequence). V was cut by 5 bases and J by 6 bases, with 10 bases left in between. CDR3 in DNA: TGTGCCAGCAGCCGTGACAGTTCTGAAGCTTTCTTT. It specifies CASSRDSSEAFF.